This T cell receptor (beta chain) was identified during a study of technical replicates of blood from a handful of donors. Germline lookup yields CDR1 SGHTA and CDR2 FQGTGA. J gave up 0 bases and V 0 bases, and 6 bases lay outside the gene matches. This CDR3 region has 18 residues. Libraries were prepared by immunoSEQ multiplex PCR; TCRdb keeps only in-frame clonotypes and omits some of them. The sample includes more than 65,000 clones, 91% of them seen just once. The sample was T cells isolated from PBMCs. This sequence was found in a human donor in good health. Some clones in this sample may be carry-over from other donors' samples. This rearrangement joins TRBV7-3 to TRBJ2-1; 9 bases align to TRBD2. The chain's CDR3 is CASSLTPSGGHSYNEQFF. The CDR3 DNA reads as TGTGCCAGCAGCTTAACCCCCAGCGGGGGGCACTCCTACAATGAGCAGTTCTTC.